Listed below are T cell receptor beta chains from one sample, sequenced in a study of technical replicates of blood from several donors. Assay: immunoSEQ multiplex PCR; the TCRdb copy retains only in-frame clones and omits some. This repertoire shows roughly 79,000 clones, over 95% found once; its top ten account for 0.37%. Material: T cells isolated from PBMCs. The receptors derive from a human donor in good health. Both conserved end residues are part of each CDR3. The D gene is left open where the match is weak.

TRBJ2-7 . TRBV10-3 TGTGCCATCAGTGAGTCCGGGACTTGGTCATCCTACGAGCAGTACTTC CAISESGTWSSYEQYF
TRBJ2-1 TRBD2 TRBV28 TGTGCCAGCAGTTTTAGCGGGAAGAACTACAATGAGCAGTTCTTC CASSFSGKNYNEQFF
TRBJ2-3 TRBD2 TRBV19 TGTGCCAGCGCTCGCCGGGAGGAGGGCACAGATACGCAGTATTTT CASARREEGTDTQYF
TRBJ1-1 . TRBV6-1 TGTGCCAGCAGTCTAGACAGGAACACTGAAGCTTTCTTT CASSLDRNTEAFF
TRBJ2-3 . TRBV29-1 TGCAGCGTTGAAGACAGGGGCTACCTTTTAGATACGCAGTATTTT CSVEDRGYLLDTQYF
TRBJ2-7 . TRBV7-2 TGTGCCAGCAGCCACAACCGGGAGAGCAATTACGAGCAGTACTTC CASSHNRESNYEQYF
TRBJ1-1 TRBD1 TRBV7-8 TGTGCCAGCAGCCATCGGGACAGGAGGTTGACTGAAGCTTTCTTT CASSHRDRRLTEAFF
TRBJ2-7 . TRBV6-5 TGTGCCAGCTCAACCACTTTTTTTTCCTACGAGCAGTACTTC CASSTTFFSYEQYF
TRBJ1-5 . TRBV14 TGTGCCAGCAGCCAAACAGGGTACAATCAGCCCCAGCATTTT CASSQTGYNQPQHF
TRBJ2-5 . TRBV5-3 TGTGCCAGAAGCCCCGCTCTCCCGGGACAACGTCTAGAGACCCAGTACTTC CARSPALPGQRLETQYF
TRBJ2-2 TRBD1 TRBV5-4 TGTGCCAGCAGCCTCGGGACAGGGGCGCAGGCCGGGGAGCTGTTTTTT CASSLGTGAQAGELFF
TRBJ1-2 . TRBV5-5 TGTGCCAGCAGCCCCTTGAGGGTAGGCTATGGCTACACCTTC CASSPLRVGYGYTF
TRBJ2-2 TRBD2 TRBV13 TGTGCCAGCAGCCCGACTAGCGGGAGCACGAACACCGGGGAGCTGTTTTTT CASSPTSGSTNTGELFF
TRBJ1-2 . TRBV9 TGTGCCAGCAGCTCTCCGAGAGTTCTTGGCTATGGCTACACCTTC CASSSPRVLGYGYTF